Listed here are 20 T cell receptor beta chains from one sample, sequenced in a study of CD8 T cells in ankylosing spondylitis. Study-wide points: About 8 highly homologous variants made up a TCR beta motif, and this motif appeared characteristic of ankylosing spondylitis blood.

TCRdb reprocessed the 5' RACE reads via MiXCR and lists one record per CDR3 protein. The sample records 390,000 or so distinct CDR3 sequences, approximately 20% being singletons. Their specific antigens are unknown. The sequencing sample was made of blood, either unsorted or a sorted T cell fraction (not recorded which). The receptors here all came from a male donor with ankylosing spondylitis.

The DNA of the CDR3 is TGCAGCGTGGAGTGGGGGGGGGGCACAGATACGCAGTATTTT. Translated: CSVEWGGGTDTQYF. The rearrangement uses TRBV29-1 and TRBJ2-3; 7 nucleotides match TRBD2. The CDR3 is made up of 14 amino acids. Germline values: CDR1 SQVTM, CDR2 ANQGSEA. V shed 6 bases, J shed 1 base, and the junction held 7 bases outside the gene matches.

Only a few counts were recorded for this clonotype. The rearrangement uses TRBV2 and TRBJ1-3; D remains unclear. V gave up 6 bases and J gave up 2 bases, with 11 bases separating them. Germline CDR1 SNHLY, CDR2 FYNNEI. CDR3 size: 14 residues. The CDR3 sequence is CASRGNSAGNTIYF. CDR3 nucleotide sequence: TGTGCCAGCAGGGGTAACTCGGCTGGAAACACCATATATTTT.

This clonotype has a handful of counts. This chain links TRBV3-1 with TRBJ1-2; D is ambiguous. This CDR3 contains 11 residues. The germline V gene has CDR1 LGHDT and CDR2 YNNKEL (reference sequence). Trimming shortened V by 2 bases and J by 6 bases, and 4 bases separated the two germline ends. For the CDR3, the DNA is TGTGCCAGCAGCCAACGGGATGGCTACACCTTC. This encodes CASSQRDGYTF.

The table lists this clonotype with a few counts. The gene calls are TRBV5-1 and TRBJ2-7, with D tentatively TRBD2 (6 bases). Germline V lookup: CDR1 SGHRS, CDR2 YFSETQ. The V end lost 0 bases, the J end lost 4 bases, and 23 bases lay between the germline ends. This CDR3 has 18 residues. The CDR3, as DNA: TGCGCCAGCAGCTTGGGGTTGGTTGGGGACTCGACGGTTTACGAGCAGTACTTC. Translated: CASSLGLVGDSTVYEQYF.

The chain uses TRBV4-1 and TRBJ1-1; unclear D gene. CDR3 size: 18 residues. Germline V gives CDR1 MGHRA, CDR2 YSYEKL. Trimming took 8 bases from V and 1 from J, leaving 26 bases between them. CDR3 sequence reads: CASRLFGELLEGNTEAFF. CDR3 in DNA: TGCGCCAGCCGGCTATTTGGAGAGCTACTAGAAGGGAACACTGAAGCTTTCTTT.

This clonotype was seen a few times. CDR3 nucleotides: TGTGCCAGCAGCCAATCTTGGACGCCTTCCTACGAGCAGTACTTC. Translation: CASSQSWTPSYEQYF. This chain links TRBV3-1 with TRBJ2-7; D gene unclear. V lost 2 bases and J 1 base, leaving 12 bases between the germline ends. CDR1 and CDR2 from the germline V gene are LGHDT and YNNKEL (reference sequence). The CDR3 length is 15 residues.

The chain carries TRBV19 and TRBJ1-1; tentative D call: TRBD1 (5 bases). V shed 5 bases and J shed 0 bases, with 13 bases lying between them. CDR3 length: 15 amino acids. Germline CDR1 reads LNHDA; CDR2 reads SQIVND (reference sequence). The DNA for the CDR3 is TGTGCCAGTAGTCCCCACAGGTCCATGAACACTGAAGCTTTCTTT. This translates into CASSPHRSMNTEAFF.

The rearrangement links TRBV6-2 or TRBV6-3 to TRBJ2-2; D unclear. The ends were cut back, 6 bases at V and 6 bases at J, with 11 bases in the middle. CDR1 is MNHEY and CDR2 is SVGEGT in the germline V gene. This CDR3 comprises 13 residues. CDR3 loop: CASSRQNPGELFF. The DNA for the CDR3 is TGTGCCAGCAGCCGGCAGAATCCCGGGGAGCTGTTTTTT.

For the CDR3, the DNA is TGTGCCAGCAGCTCCCCTAGCGGGGGGCACACAGATACGCAGTATTTT. As protein: CASSSPSGGHTDTQYF. The chain is built from TRBV5-5 and TRBJ2-3; 11 bases fit TRBD2. Germline V gene sequence: CDR1 SGHKS, CDR2 YYEKEE (reference sequence). This CDR3 is built from 16 residues. V lost 3 bases to trimming and J lost 2 bases; unmatched junction nucleotides: 5. The full variable domain, its missing parts supplied by reference TRBV5-5 and TRBJ2-3, is DAGVTQSPTHLIKTRGQQVTLRCSPISGHKSVSWYQQVLGQGPQFIFQYYEKEERGRGNFPDRFSARQFPNYSSELNVNALLLGDSALYLCASSSPSGGHTDTQYFGPGTRLTVL.

This clonotype was observed a handful of times. The chain links TRBV12-3 or TRBV12-4 to TRBJ2-1; TRBD2 matches 7 bases. V lost 10 bases and J lost 6; bases outside the gene matches: 9. CDR3 length equals 13 residues. Here the CDR3 DNA reads TGTGCCACCGGTGGGGGGGGTGGCAATGAGCAGTTCTTC. Its translation is CATGGGGGNEQFF.

This clonotype showed up just a few times. Here the CDR3 reads CASSERTVPSTDTQYF. The CDR3 DNA reads as TGTGCCAGCAGTGAACGGACAGTACCTAGCACAGATACGCAGTATTTT. The chain is built from TRBV2 and TRBJ2-3; a weak D match, TRBD1 (6 bases). This CDR3 region has 16 residues. The V end was cut by 2 bases, the J end by 0 bases, with 12 bases between. Germline CDR1 and CDR2: SNHLY and FYNNEI.

The V gene is TRBV20-1, the J gene TRBJ1-2, with 9 bases lining up with TRBD1. J was trimmed by 5 bases and V by 3 bases; bases with no gene match: 4. The CDR3 contains 13 residues. Germline V gene data show CDR1 as DFQATT and CDR2 as SNEGSKA (reference sequence). The DNA of the CDR3 is TGCAGTGCTAGTAAGACAGGGGGTTATGGCTACACCTTC. This encodes CSASKTGGYGYTF.

This chain connects TRBV11-1 to TRBJ1-5; 7 nucleotides align to TRBD1. There are 17 residues in the CDR3. Germline assignment: CDR1 SGHAT and CDR2 FQDESV (reference sequence). Trimming cost V 1 base and J 5 bases; bases outside gene matches: 11. This CDR3 reads CASSLVRKDRVYQPQHF. For the CDR3, the DNA is TGTGCCAGCAGCTTAGTAAGGAAAGACAGGGTCTATCAGCCCCAGCATTTT.

V is TRBV11-2 and J is TRBJ2-3, with TRBD2 as a possible D gene (7 bases). The length of the CDR3 is 15 residues. V dropped 5 bases and J dropped 5 bases, with 17 bases sitting between them. Per the germline V gene, CDR1 is SGHAT and CDR2 is FQNNGV. The CDR3 nucleotides are TGTGCCAGCAGCCTACGGGGAGGGGGAGAAGATACGCAGTATTTT. This gives the protein CASSLRGGGEDTQYF.

In this sample, this clonotype turned up many times. This chain uses TRBV29-1 with TRBJ2-5; D uncertain. The CDR3 runs to 13 residues. Germline V gives CDR1 SQVTM, CDR2 ANQGSEA. The germline V and J ends were trimmed by 3 bases and 3 bases, with 11 bases remaining between them. The DNA for the CDR3 is TGCAGCGTTGACCCCAGCGCTAAAGAGACCCAGTACTTC. It translates to CSVDPSAKETQYF.

CDR3 sequence: CSALTSNQPQHF. The CDR3 nucleotides read TGCAGTGCGCTGACTAGCAATCAGCCCCAGCATTTT. The rearrangement links TRBV20-1 to TRBJ1-5, with no clear D. The germline V gene encodes CDR1 DFQATT and CDR2 SNEGSKA (reference sequence). V was shortened by 6 bases and J by 0 bases, with 6 bases between the two germline ends. The CDR3 sequence is 12 residues long.

The CDR3 bases are TGTGCCAGCAGCGGGCTTGGGGGAGTTGCGCAGTATTTT. Translating it yields CASSGLGGVAQYF. The chain recombines TRBV5-6 with TRBJ2-3; D possibly uses TRBD1 or TRBD2 (5 bases each). The germline CDR1 and CDR2 sequences are SGHDT and YYEEEE. This CDR3 spans 13 amino acids. The V end was cut by 4 bases, the J end by 10 bases, with 16 bases between.

This clonotype was seen a few times. The chain employs TRBV7-8 and TRBJ2-5; a possible D gene is TRBD1 (6 bases). From germline, CDR1 is SGHVS and CDR2 FQNEAQ. The V gene lost 1 base and the J gene lost 4 bases, with 7 bases spanning the gap. The CDR3 consists of 13 residues. Written as DNA, the CDR3 is TGTGCCAGCAGCTTAGACAGGGTAGAGACCCAGTACTTC. It translates to CASSLDRVETQYF.

The gene calls are TRBV9 and TRBJ2-1, with D maybe TRBD1 (5 bases). The CDR3 length is 13 residues. The V end was cut by 0 bases, the J end by 8 bases, with 9 bases between. Germline CDR1 and CDR2: SGDLS and YYNGEE. The CDR3 DNA reads TGTGCCAGCAGCGTAGTTGTAGGGGATGAGCAGTTCTTC. Translated: CASSVVVGDEQFF.

This clonotype was seen only a few times. The V and J genes are TRBV7-9 and TRBJ2-3; D might be TRBD1 or TRBD2, each matching 5 bases. Germline CDR1 and CDR2: SEHNR and FQNEAQ (reference sequence). V dropped 5 bases and J dropped 1 base, with 13 bases sitting between them. CDR3 length equals 15 residues. CDR3 residues: CASSTRLGGTDTQYF. The CDR3 coding sequence is TGTGCCAGCAGCACCCGATTGGGGGGCACAGATACGCAGTATTTT.